The 11 T cell receptor beta chains presented below share a single source sample, sequenced in a study of T-cell reconstitution after alpha-beta-depleted transplantation in children. Unique molecular identifiers were built into the TCRbeta library. Each CDR3 protein is one row after TCRdb ran MiXCR on the PCR reads. The sample has 250,000 to 350,000 distinct CDR3 sequences, almost 10% seen once. Sequenced here: PBMCs from the stem cell graft donor, sampled from the stem cell graft. Source of these receptors: a human donor who donated a stem cell graft to a child with SCID.

This clonotype was observed a single time. J is TRBJ1-3 and V is TRBV10-3; tentative D call: TRBD1 (5 bases). The germline V gene encodes CDR1 ENHRY and CDR2 SYGVKD. There are 14 residues in the CDR3. With 0 bases removed from V and 4 bases from J, the gap between germline ends came to 7 bases. The CDR3 sequence is CAISESGGGNTIYF. DNA of the CDR3: TGTGCCATCAGTGAGTCGGGGGGAGGAAACACCATATATTTT.

This sequence joins TRBV7-9 and TRBJ2-5; perhaps D is TRBD1 or TRBD2 (5 bases each). Trimming took off 3 bases at V and 7 bases at J, with 15 bases between the two ends. There are 14 residues in the CDR3. The germline CDR1 and CDR2 sequences are SEHNR and FQNEAQ (reference sequence). CDR3 bases: TGTGCCAGCAGCTTTACGGGACCTAAAGGGACCCAGTACTTC. This codes for CASSFTGPKGTQYF.

This clonotype has only a few counts. CDR3 DNA: TGTGCCAGCAGCTTCCAACCCCTTACTAGGTACACCGGGGAGCTGTTTTTT. It yields the protein CASSFQPLTRYTGELFF. The rearrangement joins TRBV7-2 to TRBJ2-2; D is possibly TRBD2 (5 bases). V was trimmed by 3 bases and J by 3 bases, leaving 17 bases between them. The CDR3 has 17 amino acids. The germline gives CDR1 SGHTA, CDR2 FQGNSA.

V usage is TRBV20-1 and J usage is TRBJ2-7, with no clear D. V lost 0 bases, J lost 4 bases, and 10 bases lay in between. The CDR3 spans 13 residues. Per the germline V gene, CDR1 is DFQATT and CDR2 is SNEGSKA (reference sequence). The CDR3 nucleotides read TGCAGTGCTAGAGATCAAAAGGGATACGAGCAGTACTTC. This gives the protein CSARDQKGYEQYF.

In its sample, this clonotype was seen a few times. The chain recombines TRBV14 with TRBJ1-2; D is uncertain. Trimming shortened V by 2 bases and J by 4 bases, and 5 bases separated the two germline ends. The germline gives CDR1 SGHDN, CDR2 FVKESK. The CDR3 extends over 12 amino acids. CDR3 nucleotide sequence: TGTGCCAGCAGCCAAAACAGCTATGGCTACACCTTC. The encoded protein is CASSQNSYGYTF.

In nucleotides, the CDR3 is TGTGCCAGCAGATTGGACAGGACCTACGAGCAGTACTTC. It encodes CASRLDRTYEQYF. This rearrangement joins TRBV12-3 or TRBV12-4 to TRBJ2-7; the match to TRBD1 covers 7 bases. V was pared by 6 bases and J by 2 bases, with 4 bases of the junction left unmatched. The CDR3 is 13 residues long.

This clonotype was seen only a few times. The CDR3 region is CASGLGQGASTGELFF. CDR3 DNA: TGTGCTAGTGGCCTCGGACAGGGGGCTTCCACCGGGGAGCTGTTTTTT. The chain recombines TRBV12-5 with TRBJ2-2; 11 bases line up with TRBD1. With V trimmed by 6 bases and J by 4 bases, 7 bases remained unmatched. This CDR3 contains 16 residues. From germline, CDR1 is LGHNT and CDR2 FRNRAP.

The V and J genes are TRBV12-3 or TRBV12-4 and TRBJ1-2; 8 positions match TRBD1. The CDR3 contains 14 residues. Trimming took 3 bases from V and 3 from J; bases not matched to a gene: 3. CDR3 sequence (DNA): TGTGCCAGCAGTTTTGTGACAGGGGACTATGGCTACACCTTC. This sequence encodes CASSFVTGDYGYTF.

This clonotype turned up a few times. The chain couples TRBV7-2 to TRBJ2-2; the D is unclear. Germline V gene lookup returns CDR1 SGHTA and CDR2 FQGNSA. The CDR3 spans 16 residues. V shed 3 bases and J shed 0 bases, with 11 bases lying between them. The CDR3 nucleotides read TGTGCCAGCAGCTTGACACATTTGGCGAACACCGGGGAGCTGTTTTTT. Its protein product is CASSLTHLANTGELFF.

Only a few counts were recorded for this clonotype. V gene TRBV12-3 or TRBV12-4 combines with J gene TRBJ1-5; possibly TRBD1 for D (5 bases). V was trimmed by 7 bases and J by 3 bases, leaving 13 bases between them. The CDR3 extends over 14 amino acids. CDR3 sequence reads: CASNLAGLNQPQHF. The CDR3, as DNA: TGTGCCAGCAACCTCGCGGGGCTCAATCAGCCCCAGCATTTT.

This clonotype has only a few counts. The chain joins TRBV27 to TRBJ2-7; D uncertain. Trimming removed 5 bases from V and 0 bases from J, with 14 bases in between. Germline V gene data show CDR1 as MNHEY and CDR2 as SMNVEV (reference sequence). The CDR3 is made up of 15 amino acids. The CDR3 DNA reads as TGTGCCAGCAGTCCCATGGTTGGCCGCTCCTACGAGCAGTACTTC. Translating gives CASSPMVGRSYEQYF.